The 25 T cell receptor beta chains below all came from one sample that was sequenced in a study of shared clonotypes between healthy human individuals. TCRdb keeps only in-frame clones here, not all; method: immunoSEQ multiplex PCR. The data show a few hundred thousand clones, with around three quarters seen just once and 9.5% to 15% held by the top ten. Sequencing used PBMCs. The receptors here all came from a woman in her thirties or forties in good health. Some clones in this sample may be carry-over from other donors' samples.

V usage is TRBV18 and J usage is TRBJ2-7; D is uncertain. V was shortened by 2 bases and J by 3 bases, with 8 bases between the two germline ends. The CDR3 extends over 13 amino acids. CDR1 is KGHSH, CDR2 LQKENI, per germline. The DNA of the CDR3 is TGTGCCAGCTCACCAACACCCAGCTACGAGCAGTACTTC. Translated: CASSPTPSYEQYF.

CDR3 region: CASSTSIPNNEQFF. As DNA, the CDR3 is TGTGCCAGCAGTACTAGCATTCCTAACAATGAGCAGTTCTTC. The chain employs TRBV6-5 and TRBJ2-1; the D gene is possibly TRBD2 (6 bases). Trimming removed 5 bases at V and 5 bases at J, with 13 bases between. CDR3 length: 14 amino acids. Germline lookup yields CDR1 MNHEY and CDR2 SVGAGI.

The chain combines TRBV6-5 with TRBJ2-1; TRBD2 aligns across 15 bases. This CDR3 has 15 residues. CDR1 MNHEY and CDR2 SVGAGI come from the germline V gene. V gave up 6 bases and J gave up 10 bases; unmatched junction bases: 7. CDR3 sequence reads: CASRPGLAGGGEQFF. Here the CDR3 DNA reads TGTGCCAGCAGACCCGGACTAGCGGGAGGGGGGGAGCAGTTCTTC.

This rearrangement joins TRBV9 to TRBJ2-1, with no clear D. CDR1 and CDR2 from the germline V gene are SGDLS and YYNGEE. The CDR3 spans 14 residues. V dropped 6 bases and J dropped 2 bases, with 12 bases sitting between them. CDR3 DNA sequence: TGTGCCAGCAAGAGGTCAAGCGCCTACAATGAGCAGTTCTTC. Translation gives CASKRSSAYNEQFF.

This clone has a count of ten or more. V usage is TRBV10-3 and J usage is TRBJ2-1, with 8 bases that match TRBD1. Germline assignment: CDR1 ENHRY and CDR2 SYGVKD. Germline trimming cut 10 bases from V and 5 bases from J; bases unmatched to any gene: 13. This CDR3 spans 15 amino acids. CDR3 DNA sequence: TGTGCCAATTCTAAAACGGGACAGGAGGACAATGAGCAGTTCTTC. Its protein is CANSKTGQEDNEQFF.

The chain recombines TRBV5-1 with TRBJ2-2; D possibly uses TRBD1 or TRBD2 (5 bases each). Germline lookup yields CDR1 SGHRS and CDR2 YFSETQ. The CDR3 totals 14 residues. V was shortened by 0 bases and J by 4 bases, with 7 bases between the two germline ends. The CDR3 sequence: CASSLEGTTGELFF. Here the CDR3 DNA reads TGCGCCAGCAGCTTGGAAGGGACCACCGGGGAGCTGTTTTTT.

This chain links TRBV7-2 with TRBJ2-1; maybe TRBD2 (6 bases). The CDR3 spans 14 residues. Germline V CDR1 and CDR2: SGHTA, FQGNSA. Trimming removed 3 bases at V and 6 bases at J, with 12 bases between. CDR3 coding DNA: TGTGCCAGCAGCTTGCGACAAGCGGGCAATGAGCAGTTCTTC. This gives the protein CASSLRQAGNEQFF.

Note on this clone: It is likely a read error: a sequence one base away is far more abundant. The chain links TRBV28 to TRBJ2-1; perhaps TRBD2 as D (7 bases). Germline V gene lookup returns CDR1 MDHEN and CDR2 SYDVKM. The CDR3 sequence is 17 residues long. CDR3 nucleotides: TGTGCCAGCAGTATAGGGGGGGCGTCGGGGTCGTCCCTGGAGCAGCTCTTC. Amino acids: CASSIGGASGSSLEQLF.

As concerns this clone: This sample also contains other DNA sequences that code for the same CDR3. The CDR3 reads CAISERTSGYNEQFF. The CDR3 DNA reads as TGTGCCATCAGTGAACGGACTAGCGGCTACAATGAGCAGTTCTTC. This chain connects TRBV10-3 to TRBJ2-1; 10 bases match TRBD2. The ends lost 3 bases at V and 3 bases at J; junction bases unmatched: 2. In germline, CDR1 is ENHRY, CDR2 SYGVKD. This CDR3 has 15 residues.

J is TRBJ2-7 and V is TRBV29-1, with TRBD1 identical over 12 bases. After removal of 6 bases from V and 2 bases from J, the junction contained 8 bases not matched to a gene. Germline V gene sequence: CDR1 SQVTM, CDR2 ANQGSEA. The CDR3 runs 15 residues. This CDR3 reads CSVLGTGGATYEQYF. CDR3 DNA: TGCAGCGTGCTAGGGACAGGGGGCGCGACCTACGAGCAGTACTTC.

The rearrangement joins TRBV6-1 to TRBJ1-4; D gene ambiguous. From germline, CDR1 is MNHNS and CDR2 SASEGT. The CDR3 totals 13 residues. V gave up 7 bases and J gave up 7 bases, with 13 bases separating them. For the CDR3, the DNA is TGTGCCAGCAAGCACCCCGGAGGTGAAAAACTGTTTTTT. It codes for CASKHPGGEKLFF.

The V gene is TRBV9, the J gene TRBJ1-3; no clear D gene. The CDR3 is made up of 13 amino acids. In germline, CDR1 is SGDLS, CDR2 YYNGEE. Trimming removed 7 bases at V and 0 bases at J, with 8 bases between. The CDR3 here is CASGLLSGNTIYF. CDR3 nucleotides: TGTGCCAGCGGACTGCTCTCTGGAAACACCATATATTTT.

This sequence joins TRBV28 and TRBJ2-7, with a possible D match to TRBD2 (6 bases). From germline, CDR1 is MDHEN and CDR2 SYDVKM. The CDR3 sequence is 14 residues long. Trimming removed 5 bases from V and 0 bases from J, with 11 bases in between. Written as DNA, the CDR3 is TGTGCCAGCAGTAGGAGGGAGGACTCCTACGAGCAGTACTTC. It specifies CASSRREDSYEQYF.

The gene calls are TRBV30 and TRBJ2-5; 11 positions match TRBD2. The length of the CDR3 is 14 residues. Per the germline V gene, CDR1 is GTSNPN and CDR2 is SVGIG (reference sequence). With V trimmed by 3 bases and J by 5 bases, 5 bases remained unmatched. The CDR3 loop is CAWRLAGGPETQYF. The CDR3 coding sequence is TGTGCCTGGAGGTTAGCGGGAGGGCCGGAGACCCAGTACTTC.

The V call is TRBV5-1, the J call TRBJ2-1; D uncertain. Germline lookup yields CDR1 SGHRS and CDR2 YFSETQ. V was cut by 1 base and J by 0 bases, with 14 bases left in between. CDR3 size: 17 residues. CDR3 coding DNA: TGCGCCAGCAGCTTGACGGCAATAGAGTTCTCCTACAATGAGCAGTTCTTC. It codes for CASSLTAIEFSYNEQFF.

This clone has more than one count but fewer than ten. The chain is built from TRBV7-3 and TRBJ2-1; no reliable D call. This CDR3 has 14 amino acids. CDR1 is SGHTA, CDR2 FQGTGA, per germline. The germline V and J ends were trimmed by 7 bases and 2 bases, with 12 bases remaining between them. CDR3 bases: TGTGCCAGCAACATGGCAGGACCCTACAATGAGCAGTTCTTC. Translation: CASNMAGPYNEQFF.

The chain couples TRBV7-2 to TRBJ2-1; 13 bases fit TRBD2. This CDR3 contains 15 residues. After removal of 3 bases from V and 9 bases from J, the junction contained 5 bases not matched to a gene. Per germline, CDR1 SGHTA and CDR2 FQGNSA. CDR3 loop: CASSFTSGRASEQFF. The CDR3 nucleotides read TGTGCCAGCAGCTTTACTAGCGGGAGGGCCAGTGAGCAGTTCTTC.

This clone was observed a handful of times. The CDR3 DNA reads as TGTGCCTGCGGACAGGGGGGCACTGAAGCTTTCTTT. Protein sequence: CACGQGGTEAFF. J is TRBJ1-1 and V is TRBV30; 10 bases agree with TRBD1. CDR3 length: 12 residues. Germline assignment: CDR1 GTSNPN and CDR2 SVGIG (reference sequence). V lost 6 bases, J lost 4 bases, and 2 bases stayed unmatched. Using reference TRBV30 and TRBJ1-1 for the parts outside the CDR3, the full variable domain is SQTIHQWPATLVQPVGSPLSLECTVEGTSNPNLYWYRQAAGRGLQLLFYSVGIGQISSEVPQNLSASRPQDRQFILSSKKLLLSDSGFYLCACGQGGTEAFFGQGTRLTVV.

This clone was recorded at least ten times. Distinct nucleotide sequences in the sample also encode this CDR3. The chain joins TRBV6-5 to TRBJ1-3; D uncertain. This CDR3 is built from 15 residues. Germline V gene sequence: CDR1 MNHEY, CDR2 SVGAGI. V lost 2 bases to trimming and J lost 0 bases, with 8 bases between them. The chain's CDR3 is CASSYRWSSGNTIYF. Written as DNA, the CDR3 is TGTGCCAGCAGTTACCGGTGGAGCTCTGGAAACACCATATATTTT.

V and J are TRBV21-1 and TRBJ2-4. TRBV21-1 is listed as a pseudogene. The CDR3 consists of 16 residues. CDR3 loop: CASSKQGALDKNIQYF. The CDR3 region has the DNA TGTGCCAGCAGCAAACAGGGAGCTTTGGACAAAAACATTCAGTACTTC.

As regards this clone: This sample also contains other DNA sequences that code for the same CDR3. The chain is built from TRBV28 and TRBJ2-7; D might be TRBD1 (5 bases). The ends were cut back, 1 base at V and 4 bases at J, with 5 bases in the middle. Germline V lookup: CDR1 MDHEN, CDR2 SYDVKM. The CDR3 has 12 residues. The CDR3 DNA reads as TGTGCCAGCAGTTTATCAGGGTACGAGCAGTACTTC. Amino acid sequence: CASSLSGYEQYF.

The chain employs TRBV11-3 and TRBJ2-7, with 7 nucleotides matching TRBD2. The CDR3 runs to 15 residues. With V trimmed by 5 bases and J by 3 bases, 10 bases remained unmatched. The germline V gene encodes CDR1 SGHNT and CDR2 YENEEA. The DNA for the CDR3 is TGTGCCAGCAGCCCGAGAGGGAGCGGGGACTACGAGCAGTACTTC. Its translation: CASSPRGSGDYEQYF.

The V call is TRBV6-6, the J call TRBJ2-3, with 11 bases fitting TRBD2. The CDR3 spans 15 residues. V lost 6 bases and J lost 2; bases outside the gene matches: 4. CDR1 is MNHNY and CDR2 is SVGAGI in the germline V gene (reference sequence). CDR3 sequence (DNA): TGTGCCAGCAGGGGGACTAGCGGCACCACAGATACGCAGTATTTT. Protein: CASRGTSGTTDTQYF.

V gene TRBV19 combines with J gene TRBJ1-5; the match to TRBD1 covers 8 bases. Trimming cost V 7 bases and J 2 bases; bases outside gene matches: 13. CDR3 length: 17 residues. The germline CDR1 and CDR2 sequences are LNHDA and SQIVND (reference sequence). The DNA for the CDR3 is TGTGCCAGTACCACCCGGACAGGGTATCTCCGCAATCAGCCCCAGCATTTT. This sequence encodes CASTTRTGYLRNQPQHF.

The chain's CDR3 is CASSPSAGYYGYTF. In DNA form, the CDR3 reads TGTGCCAGCTCACCAAGTGCAGGTTACTATGGCTACACCTTC. V gene TRBV18 combines with J gene TRBJ1-2; no firm D call. Trimming took 2 bases from V and 3 from J, leaving 10 bases between them. This CDR3 is built from 14 residues. Germline V gene data show CDR1 as KGHSH and CDR2 as LQKENI.